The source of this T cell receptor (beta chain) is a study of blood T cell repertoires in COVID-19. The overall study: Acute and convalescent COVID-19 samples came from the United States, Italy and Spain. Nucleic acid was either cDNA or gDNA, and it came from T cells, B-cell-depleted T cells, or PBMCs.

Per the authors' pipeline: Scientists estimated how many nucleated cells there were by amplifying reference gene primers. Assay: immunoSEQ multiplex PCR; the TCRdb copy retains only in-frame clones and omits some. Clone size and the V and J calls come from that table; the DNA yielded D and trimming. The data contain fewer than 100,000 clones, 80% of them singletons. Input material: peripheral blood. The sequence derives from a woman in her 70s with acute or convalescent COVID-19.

The CDR3 sequence is CASSRTNNEQFF. The CDR3 DNA follows: TGCGCCAGCAGCAGAACAAACAATGAGCAGTTCTTC. This rearrangement joins TRBV5-1 to TRBJ2-1; D not certain. With 4 bases removed from V and 5 bases from J, the gap between germline ends came to 7 bases. Germline CDR1 is SGHRS and CDR2 is YFSETQ. The CDR3 sequence is 12 residues long.